Below are 18 T cell receptor beta chains sequenced from a single sample in a study of brain T cells in children with intractable seizures. Sequenced by immunoSEQ multiplex PCR; TCRdb stores in-frame clones only, minus some. The sample records 340,000 or so clones, 85% to 95% being singletons. Time point: blood from clinic visit 5 months post-surgery; TSC patient then seizure free. Sequencing used peripheral blood, obtained 5 to 6 months after surgery. The receptors here all came from a boy younger than two with tuberous sclerosis and intractable seizures.

The chain couples TRBV3-1 (or the pseudogene TRBV3-2) to TRBJ1-1; D may be TRBD1 (5 bases). Trimming removed 6 bases at V and 1 base at J, with 9 bases between. The CDR3 totals 13 residues. Germline V CDR1 and CDR2: LGHDT, YNNKEL (reference sequence). CDR3 amino acids: CASSPQGNTEAFF. The CDR3 bases are TGTGCCAGCAGTCCCCAGGGGAACACTGAAGCTTTCTTT.

The chain recombines TRBV5-4 with TRBJ2-5; D gene ambiguous. The germline gives CDR1 SGHNT, CDR2 YYREEE (reference sequence). The CDR3 is made up of 15 amino acids. Trimming took off 1 base at V and 5 bases at J, with 15 bases between the two ends. As DNA, the CDR3 is TGTGCCAGCAGCTTGCTGCACGATATGGGGGAGACCCAGTACTTC. It codes for CASSLLHDMGETQYF.

The chain combines TRBV9 with TRBJ2-2, with TRBD2 as a possible D gene (5 bases). V was pared by 4 bases and J by 11 bases, with 12 bases between. The CDR3 runs 12 residues. The germline V gene encodes CDR1 SGDLS and CDR2 YYNGEE. CDR3 region: CASSQTGGELFF. CDR3 bases: TGTGCCAGCAGCCAGACTGGAGGAGAGCTGTTTTTT.

The rearrangement links TRBV5-1 to TRBJ2-1; the D is unclear. Germline lookup yields CDR1 SGHRS and CDR2 YFSETQ. The CDR3 totals 14 residues. The V end was cut by 0 bases, the J end by 4 bases, with 8 bases between. CDR3 protein: CASSLEGVYNEQFF. The DNA for the CDR3 is TGCGCCAGCAGCTTGGAGGGCGTTTACAATGAGCAGTTCTTC.

The chain has TRBV19 and TRBJ1-6; the D is unclear. Trimming removed 3 bases at V and 10 bases at J, with 16 bases between. The CDR3 spans 15 residues. Germline lookup yields CDR1 LNHDA and CDR2 SQIVND (reference sequence). The CDR3, as DNA: TGTGCCAGTAGTATCTCCTGGCCGAGTGGGTCACCCCTCCACTTT. The encoded protein is CASSISWPSGSPLHF.

The V and J genes are TRBV9 and TRBJ1-2; 8 bases align to TRBD1. Germline V gene sequence: CDR1 SGDLS, CDR2 YYNGEE. V was clipped by 0 bases and J by 3 bases; unmatched bases: 13. This CDR3 contains 18 residues. The CDR3 protein is CASSVAPQTGVEDYGYTF. CDR3 nucleotide sequence: TGTGCCAGCAGCGTAGCTCCCCAGACAGGGGTTGAGGACTATGGCTACACCTTC.

The genes are TRBV11-2 and TRBJ1-6; D perhaps matches TRBD1 (6 bases). This CDR3 has 15 amino acids. The V gene's germline CDR1 is SGHAT and CDR2 FQNNGV. Trimming removed 7 bases from V and 7 bases from J, with 17 bases in between. The CDR3 region has the DNA TGTGCCAGCACCCTTACGGGGACACCAAATTCACCCCTCCACTTT. As protein: CASTLTGTPNSPLHF.

The chain links TRBV30 to TRBJ2-7; D is uncertain. Germline lookup yields CDR1 GTSNPN and CDR2 SVGIG (reference sequence). CDR3 length equals 13 residues. V was pared by 1 base and J by 4 bases, with 11 bases between. CDR3 region: CAWSAGLRYEQYF. In DNA form, the CDR3 reads TGTGCCTGGAGTGCAGGCTTGCGGTACGAGCAGTACTTC. Drawing the rest from reference TRBV30 and TRBJ2-7, the complete variable domain is SQTIHQWPATLVQPVGSPLSLECTVEGTSNPNLYWYRQAAGRGLQLLFYSVGIGQISSEVPQNLSASRPQDRQFILSSKKLLLSDSGFYLCAWSAGLRYEQYFGPGTRLTVT.

J is TRBJ2-7 and V is TRBV6-6; D possibly matches TRBD1 or TRBD2 (5 bases each). The germline gives CDR1 MNHNY, CDR2 SVGAGI (reference sequence). The CDR3 loop spans 16 amino acids. V dropped 2 bases and J dropped 2 bases, with 16 bases sitting between them. For the CDR3, the DNA is TGTGCCAGCAGTTACACCCCTGGGGACGGTCCCTACGAGCAGTACTTC. It specifies CASSYTPGDGPYEQYF.

The chain couples TRBV15 to TRBJ1-1; TRBD1 matches at 9 bases. Trimming cost V 4 bases and J 5 bases; bases outside gene matches: 14. The CDR3 totals 17 residues. Germline V CDR1 and CDR2: LNHNV, YYDKDF (reference sequence). The CDR3 DNA reads TGTGCCACCAGCAAACCGGGACAGGGTGCTCCGTGGACTGAAGCTTTCTTT. Translated: CATSKPGQGAPWTEAFF.

CDR3 DNA: TGTGCCAGCAGCTCCTCACAGCGCACAGATACGCAGTATTTT. Protein sequence: CASSSSQRTDTQYF. This chain joins TRBV9 and TRBJ2-3; no firm D call. The germline gives CDR1 SGDLS, CDR2 YYNGEE. The ends were cut back, 4 bases at V and 1 base at J, with 10 bases in the middle. The CDR3 has 14 amino acids. The full variable domain, its missing parts supplied by reference TRBV9 and TRBJ2-3, is DSGVTQTPKHLITATGQRVTLRCSPRSGDLSVYWYQQSLDQGLQFLIQYYNGEERAKGNILERFSAQQFPDLHSELNLSSLELGDSALYFCASSSSQRTDTQYFGPGTRLTVL.

The CDR3 nucleotides are TGTGCCTGGAGTACGGGTAGCGGGGGGGCCGGGGATACGCAGTATTTT. It specifies CAWSTGSGGAGDTQYF. The chain employs TRBV30 and TRBJ2-3; TRBD2 agrees at 11 bases. Trimming removed 2 bases from V and 6 bases from J; junction bases left unmatched: 10. CDR1 and CDR2 (germline): GTSNPN, SVGIG (reference sequence). CDR3 length: 16 amino acids. Complete variable domain (other parts from reference TRBV30 and TRBJ2-3): SQTIHQWPATLVQPVGSPLSLECTVEGTSNPNLYWYRQAAGRGLQLLFYSVGIGQISSEVPQNLSASRPQDRQFILSSKKLLLSDSGFYLCAWSTGSGGAGDTQYFGPGTRLTVL.

The chain joins TRBV29-1 to TRBJ1-4, with D possibly TRBD1 on 5 matching bases. Trimming stripped 7 bases from V and 8 bases from J, with 17 bases between. The CDR3 totals 13 residues. Looked up from germline, CDR1 is SQVTM and CDR2 is ANQGSEA. CDR3 in DNA: TGCAGCGGCAACATCGCAGGGTTAGAAAAACTGTTTTTT. It is translated as CSGNIAGLEKLFF.

In regard to this clone: This may come from a read error, since a much larger clone is one base off. Within the sample, other DNA sequences also encode this same CDR3. The chain uses TRBV7-8 and TRBJ1-5; no reliable D call. V lost 1 base and J 0 bases, leaving 7 bases between the germline ends. Germline V gives CDR1 SGHVS, CDR2 FQNEAQ. This CDR3 has 15 residues. The CDR3: CASSLGGNSNQPQHF. In nucleotides, the CDR3 is TGTGCCAGCAGCTTAGGAGGGAATAGCAATCAGCCCCAGCATTTT.

The genes are TRBV12-3 or TRBV12-4 and TRBJ2-3; D is ambiguous. CDR3 length: 11 amino acids. V lost 6 bases and J 5 bases, leaving 6 bases between the germline ends. The CDR3 DNA follows: TGTGCCAGCAGCTCCAGAGATACGCAGTATTTT. It encodes CASSSRDTQYF.

The chain is built from TRBV4-1 and TRBJ1-1; 7 nucleotides agree with TRBD1. Trimming took 4 bases from V and 7 from J; bases not matched to a gene: 9. CDR3 length: 14 amino acids. The V gene's germline CDR1 is MGHRA and CDR2 YSYEKL. The CDR3, as DNA: TGCGCCAGCAGCCTCGGACAGGCGGGGGATGAAGCTTTCTTT. Encoded protein: CASSLGQAGDEAFF.

V and J are TRBV7-2 and TRBJ1-2; 8 nucleotides line up with TRBD1. V shed 4 bases and J 0 bases; nucleotides not matched to a gene: 10. This CDR3 spans 17 amino acids. The germline V gene has CDR1 SGHTA and CDR2 FQGNSA. The CDR3 DNA reads as TGTGCCAGCAGCTCAAGCCCAGGGGGCCCAGCTAACTATGGCTACACCTTC. This translates into CASSSSPGGPANYGYTF. The full variable domain, completed using reference TRBV7-2 and TRBJ1-2, is GAGVSQSPSNKVTEKGKDVELRCDPISGHTALYWYRQSLGQGLEFLIYFQGNSAPDKSGLPSDRFSAERTGGSVSTLTIQRTQQEDSAVYLCASSSSPGGPANYGYTFGSGTRLTVV.

The chain combines TRBV9 with TRBJ2-5, with D perhaps assigned TRBD1 or TRBD2 (5 bases each). V gave up 5 bases and J gave up 1 base, with 18 bases separating them. CDR1 SGDLS and CDR2 YYNGEE come from the germline V gene. This CDR3 has 16 amino acids. CDR3: CASSSAPGRSQETQYF. For the CDR3, the DNA is TGTGCCAGCAGTTCCGCGCCGGGACGGTCCCAAGAGACCCAGTACTTC.